Here is one T cell receptor (beta chain) with its context. Its specificity is unknown. This entry comes from a study of cytomegalovirus exposure and HLA in healthy donors. Study observations and caveats: Clusters of TCRs from the first cohort tended to co-occur in the 100 to 150 validation repertoires (as a later analysis found). Researchers catalogued under 200 TCR beta chains as cytomegalovirus-associated.

While the first cohort had several hundred subjects, the donors belonged to the separate validation cohort of over a hundred subjects. The junction had 10 bases not matched to a gene; V was cut back by 6 bases and J by 0 bases. CDR3 size: 17 residues. Germline V CDR1 and CDR2: MNHEY, SMNVEV (reference sequence). Profiling relied on immunoSEQ multiplex PCR, and the TCRdb table lists in-frame clones only, not all of them. The repertoire holds roughly 150,000 clones, with around 89% as singletons. The chain is built from TRBV27 and TRBJ2-1; TRBD2 agrees at 8 bases. The sample taken for sequencing was PBMCs. The origin of this receptor is a man younger than 30 in good health and CMV-seronegative. As DNA, the CDR3 is TGTGCCAGCAGCCTTATAGGCGGGGGGAGCTCCTACAATGAGCAGTTCTTC. It yields the protein CASSLIGGGSSYNEQFF.